The sequence of this TCR beta chain was determined in a study of OX40 agonist ivuxolimab in advanced cancers. The germline gives CDR1 KGHSH, CDR2 LQKENI. The CDR3 loop spans 15 amino acids. Losses at the gene ends were 4 bases for V and 0 bases for J; bases not matched to a gene: 3. Here immunoSEQ multiplex PCR was the method, and the copy in TCRdb shows in-frame clones only, minus some. The table shows 48,000 or so clones, with approximately 86% occurring only once. The sequenced sample was CD4+ or CD8+ T cells sorted from blood, obtained in a trial of the OX40 agonist ivuxolimab. The receptor comes from an adult with an advanced solid tumor such as melanoma, head and neck, liver or kidney cancer. The chain employs TRBV18 and TRBJ1-5; TRBD1 matches 7 bases. The CDR3 sequence is CASSLGTDSNQPQHF. The CDR3 bases are TGTGCCAGCTCACTAGGGACAGATAGCAATCAGCCCCAGCATTTT. The full variable domain, with the rest looked up from reference TRBV18 and TRBJ1-5, is NAGVMQNPRHLVRRRGQEARLRCSPMKGHSHVYWYRQLPEEGLKFMVYLQKENIIDESGMPKERFSAEFPKEGPSILRIQQVVRGDSAAYFCASSLGTDSNQPQHFGDGTRLSIL.